The clone carrying this T cell receptor (beta chain) was seen only once. Its antigen remains unidentified. Germline assignment: CDR1 SQVTM and CDR2 ANQGSEA. This CDR3 contains 12 residues. The ends lost 7 bases at V and 3 bases at J; junction bases unmatched: 5. It was with a sample-barcoded 5' primer and a J-beta primer mix that a second PCR of roughly 6 to 12 cycles was run. The study obtained at least 3 million CDR3-containing paired-end reads from every sample. TCRdb re-called the 5' RACE reads through MiXCR, storing one row per CDR3 protein. The data contain about 700,000 distinct CDR3 sequences, less than 40% of them seen just once; the ten biggest clones take up less than 20%. This sample is part of a study of blood T cells in healthy people across ages. Whole-study results and caveats: Estimates based on one million T cells were treated as lower bounds.

The chain couples TRBV29-1 to TRBJ1-2; 7 bases align to TRBD1. The sample taken for sequencing was blood. The sequence was obtained from an elderly woman in good health. In DNA form, the CDR3 reads TGCAGCGGATCCAGGGGGGACTATGGCTACACCTTC. This translates into CSGSRGDYGYTF.